This T cell receptor beta chain emerged from a study of T cells in tuberculosis. Overall study context: IGRA-negative adolescents, IGRA-positive adolescents with latent tuberculosis and adults with active tuberculosis formed this South African cohort. Within 7 days of starting treatment, or before, PBMC were stored.

Concerning this clone itself: The antigen is not known.

Time point given: new active TB diagnosis, blood taken before or within 7 days of starting treatment. Each donor contributed about 100,000 T cells on average, unsorted. In germline, CDR1 is LGHNA, CDR2 YNFKEQ. This CDR3 contains 17 residues. Trimming removed 2 bases from V and 1 base from J, with 14 bases in between. Findings of the study overall: The TCR-beta difference was not significant; alpha differences partly reflected length.

Produced via immunoSEQ multiplex PCR; TCRdb's table is partial and in-frame only. This table holds about 49,000 clones, more than 90% found once. The material was PBMCs, obtained at tuberculosis diagnosis. The TCR originated in an adult with tuberculosis. This sequence joins TRBV4-2 and TRBJ2-2; TRBD1 is a possible D gene (5 bases). The CDR3: CASSQPFDDRNTGELFF. CDR3 bases: TGTGCCAGCAGCCAACCATTCGATGACAGGAACACCGGGGAGCTGTTTTTT.